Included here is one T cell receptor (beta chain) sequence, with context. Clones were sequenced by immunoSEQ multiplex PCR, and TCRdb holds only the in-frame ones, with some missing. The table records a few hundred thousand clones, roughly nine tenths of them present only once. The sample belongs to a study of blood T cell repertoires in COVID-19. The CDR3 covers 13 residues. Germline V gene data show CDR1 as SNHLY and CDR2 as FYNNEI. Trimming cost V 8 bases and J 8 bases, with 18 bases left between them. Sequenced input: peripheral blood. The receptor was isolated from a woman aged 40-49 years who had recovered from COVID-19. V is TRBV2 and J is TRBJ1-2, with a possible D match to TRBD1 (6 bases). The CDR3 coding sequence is TGTGCCAGCCGGCGGGGGGGGCCGGAAGGCTACACCTTC. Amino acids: CASRRGGPEGYTF.